Detailed here is one T cell receptor (beta chain). No antigen is known for it. Combining a sample-barcoded 5' primer with a J-beta primer mix, a second PCR ran for roughly 6 to 11 cycles. Each TCR beta cDNA got a 12-nucleotide random molecular identifier. TCRdb fed the 5' RACE reads into MiXCR, producing one record per CDR3 protein. The sample shows about 600,000 distinct CDR3 sequences, 40% to 50% of them seen only once. CDR1 and CDR2 from the germline V gene are LGHDT and YNNKEL (reference sequence). Trimming cost V 2 bases and J 3 bases; bases outside gene matches: 7. The CDR3 is 17 amino acids. The sample originates from a study of blood T cells in healthy people across ages. Study-wide findings and caveats: Per million T cells, the diversity of TCR beta decreased roughly linearly as age advanced. Relative to aged donors, long-lived donors carried more naive CD4+ cells and displayed higher diversity.

The sample, around 9.9 milliliters of peripheral blood, was drawn from each donor. The receptor was isolated from an elderly man in good health. The sequencing sample was made of blood. The J gene is TRBJ2-1, the V gene TRBV3-1; 10 bases are a match to TRBD2. CDR3 in DNA: TGTGCCAGCAGCCAACCTGCTCTAGCGGGGGACTACAATGAGCAGTTCTTC. It translates to CASSQPALAGDYNEQFF.